This T cell receptor beta chain was sequenced during a study of blood T cell repertoires in COVID-19. Study overall: Sources were T cells, B-cell-depleted T cells, or PBMCs; the material itself was cDNA or gDNA.

While infection was still active, Seattle patients were enrolled and then followed longitudinally. In the original processing: Estimated nucleated cell counts came from reference gene primer amplification. Repertoires were generated with immunoSEQ multiplex PCR, while TCRdb's copy carries only in-frame clones and drops some. V and J calls plus clone size are reproduced from that table; the DNA served to infer D and trimming. This table holds 200,000 to 250,000 clones, roughly 80% found once. This clone was detected only a few times. The sample consisted of peripheral blood. This TCR was sampled from a woman aged 80 or over with COVID-19, enrolled during active disease.

The CDR3 DNA sequence: TGTGCCAGCTCACCAATGGGACAGTCCTACAATGAGCAGTTCTTC. Its translation: CASSPMGQSYNEQFF. V and J are TRBV18 and TRBJ2-1; 7 nucleotides align to TRBD1. This CDR3 is 15 amino acids long. The germline V gene has CDR1 KGHSH and CDR2 LQKENI. V was pared by 2 bases and J by 1 base, with 2 bases of the junction left unmatched.